This T cell receptor beta chain was identified during a study of T cell clonality in common variable immunodeficiency. Germline V gives CDR1 LGHNA, CDR2 YNFKEQ. The CDR3 is made up of 15 amino acids. Donors gave about 5 to 8 ml heparinized peripheral whole blood. This clone was recorded many times. A junction end diverges from the germline sequence, so it may reflect a read error. Read sequence stops 3 residues before the CDR3 end, and the germline J gene provides the missing end. Repertoires were generated with immunoSEQ multiplex PCR, while TCRdb's copy carries only in-frame clones and drops some. The sample is made up of around 55,000 clones, none counted only once.

The V and J genes are TRBV4-2 and TRBJ2-7; TRBD1 aligns across 7 bases. The TCR was taken from a person aged 18 to 75 in good health. The sample taken for sequencing was peripheral blood mononuclear cells. The CDR3 spells CASSQQTGMAYEQYF. Incomplete CDR3 DNA: TGCGCCAGCAGCCAACAGACAGGGATGGCCTACGAG.